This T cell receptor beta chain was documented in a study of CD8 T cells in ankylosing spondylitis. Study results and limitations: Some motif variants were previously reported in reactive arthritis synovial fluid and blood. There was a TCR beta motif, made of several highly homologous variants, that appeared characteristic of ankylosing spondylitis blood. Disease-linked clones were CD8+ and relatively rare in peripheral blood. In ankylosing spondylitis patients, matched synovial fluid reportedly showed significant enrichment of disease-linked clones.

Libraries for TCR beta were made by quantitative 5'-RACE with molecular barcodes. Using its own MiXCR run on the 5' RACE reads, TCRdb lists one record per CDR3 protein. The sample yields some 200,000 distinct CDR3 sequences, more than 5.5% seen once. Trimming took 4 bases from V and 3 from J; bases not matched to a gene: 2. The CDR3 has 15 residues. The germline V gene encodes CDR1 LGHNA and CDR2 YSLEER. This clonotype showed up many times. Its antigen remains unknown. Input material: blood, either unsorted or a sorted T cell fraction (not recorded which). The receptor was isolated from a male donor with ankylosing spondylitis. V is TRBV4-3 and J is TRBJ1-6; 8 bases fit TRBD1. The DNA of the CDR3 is TGCGCCAGCAGCCTTGGGACAGGCTATAATTCACCCCTCCACTTT. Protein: CASSLGTGYNSPLHF.